This is a list of T cell receptor beta chains from one sample in a study of blood T cells in healthy people across ages. TCRdb re-derived calls from the 5' RACE reads in MiXCR, one entry per CDR3 protein. The profile shows about 830,000 distinct CDR3 sequences, 58% of them singletons. Sequenced sample: blood. The receptors were sampled from a man aged 25-45 years in good health. Both conserved end residues are part of each CDR3.

V	J	CDR3
TRBV6-1	TRBJ2-3	CASSATGKPPDTQYF
TRBV12-3/TRBV12-4	TRBJ2-3	CASSDTDILDTQYF
TRBV29-1	TRBJ1-2	CSVGGGQSPSNYGYTF
TRBV5-6	TRBJ2-4	CASSLPGTGPWEQYF
TRBV20-1	TRBJ2-4	CSATQTGLEYF
TRBV7-2	TRBJ2-1	CASSLLGAQLYNEQFF
TRBV7-8	TRBJ2-1	CASSLVASYNEQFF
TRBV28	TRBJ2-1	CACRLAGSYNEQFF
TRBV21-1	TRBJ2-1	CASSKRKEPRSYNEQFF
TRBV9	TRBJ2-1	CASSLSGSRLSVDNEQFF
TRBV20-1	TRBJ2-5	CSWSKETQYF
TRBV20-1	TRBJ2-5	CSAGLSQETQYF
TRBV29-1	TRBJ1-1	CSVLTYDRGSTEAFF
TRBV7-8	TRBJ2-5	CANSLWGATWSQYF
TRBV10-3	TRBJ2-7	CAISSQADGVYEQYF
TRBV7-7	TRBJ2-7	CASSLTGGQGGSYEQYF
TRBV5-1	TRBJ2-5	CASRFYLARIGQETQYF
TRBV28	TRBJ1-2	CASRLNKGYGYTF
TRBV7-2	TRBJ2-1	CASSRREPLNEQFF
TRBV20-1	TRBJ2-1	CSARQLAVYNEQFF
TRBV6-2/TRBV6-3	TRBJ1-2	CASSSPTGTNYGYTF
TRBV4-2	TRBJ1-5	CASSQDGANQPQHF
TRBV20-1	TRBJ2-1	CSASWWSYNEQFF
TRBV7-2	TRBJ2-2	CASSLKGTGELFF
TRBV9	TRBJ2-3	CASSVTSGRSLDTQYF
TRBV29-1	TRBJ2-3	CSVGVTSGMSTQYF
TRBV28	TRBJ2-3	CASEDSTDTQYF
TRBV29-1	TRBJ2-2	CSDKTGQNTGELFF
TRBV18	TRBJ2-6	CASSHRGAGANVLTF
TRBV7-2	.	CASSLVEGVYEQYF
TRBV20-1	TRBJ2-5	CSASWASGQETQYF
TRBV5-5	TRBJ1-2	CASSLDSQSIYGYTF
TRBV20-1	TRBJ2-1	CSVGGRWYEQFF
TRBV12-3/TRBV12-4	TRBJ2-7	CASSPRLADNEQYF
TRBV4-2	.	CASSRDETYEQYF
TRBV9	TRBJ2-3	CASSVGFEGVVDTQYF
TRBV25-1	TRBJ2-1	CASSGEGVGQNEQFF
TRBV6-1	.	CASSYNHPRYEQYF
TRBV5-1	.	CASSLAGTLSETQYF
TRBV7-2	TRBJ2-5	CASSPWGGKETQYF
TRBV5-1	TRBJ2-3	CASSSYTGTGPTDTQYF
TRBV7-9	TRBJ2-7	CASSSGNYEQYF
TRBV7-9	TRBJ2-6	CASTVEGGANVLTF
TRBV29-1	TRBJ2-3	CSGEGGSTDTQYF
TRBV18	TRBJ2-5	CASSFGRQHGETQYF
TRBV7-2	TRBJ2-1	CASSSQASSYNGQFF
TRBV7-2	TRBJ1-2	CASSLDREVNYGYTF
TRBV9	TRBJ2-7	CASSVGTSGRDTYEQYF
TRBV7-2	TRBJ2-3	CASSLIAGFTDTQYF
TRBV6-2/TRBV6-3	TRBJ2-1	CASSLYDGLAGGYNEQFF
TRBV4-2	TRBJ2-4	CASSQEVARAKNIQYF
TRBV6-1	TRBJ2-7	CASSEASTSYEQYF
TRBV7-2	TRBJ2-1	CAKTSGLGEGQFF
TRBV29-1	TRBJ2-7	CSVEGAKAGDSYEQYF